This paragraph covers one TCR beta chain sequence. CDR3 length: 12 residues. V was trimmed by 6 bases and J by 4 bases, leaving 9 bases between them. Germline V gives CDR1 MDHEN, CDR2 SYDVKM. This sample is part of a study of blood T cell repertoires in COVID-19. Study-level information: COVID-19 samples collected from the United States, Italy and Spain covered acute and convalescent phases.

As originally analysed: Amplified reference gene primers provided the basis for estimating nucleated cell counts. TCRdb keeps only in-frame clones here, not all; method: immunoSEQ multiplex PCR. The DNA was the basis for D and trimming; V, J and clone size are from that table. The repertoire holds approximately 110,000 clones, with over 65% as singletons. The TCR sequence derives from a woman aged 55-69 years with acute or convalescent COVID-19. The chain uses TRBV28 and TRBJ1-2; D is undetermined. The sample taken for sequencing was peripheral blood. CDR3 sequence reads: CASSAGVYGYTF. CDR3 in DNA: TGTGCCAGCAGCGCGGGCGTCTATGGCTACACCTTC.